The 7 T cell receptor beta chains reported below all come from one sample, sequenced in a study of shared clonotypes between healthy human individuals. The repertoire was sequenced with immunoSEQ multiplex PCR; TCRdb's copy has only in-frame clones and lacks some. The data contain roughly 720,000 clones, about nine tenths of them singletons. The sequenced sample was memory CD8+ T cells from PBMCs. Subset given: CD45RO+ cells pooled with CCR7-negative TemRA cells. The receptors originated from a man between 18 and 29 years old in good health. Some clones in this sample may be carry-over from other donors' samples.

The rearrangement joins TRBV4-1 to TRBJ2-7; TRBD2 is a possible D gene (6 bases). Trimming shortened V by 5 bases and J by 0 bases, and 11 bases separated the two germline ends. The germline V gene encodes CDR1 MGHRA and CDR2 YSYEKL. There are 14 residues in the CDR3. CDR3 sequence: CASSSRGSSYEQYF. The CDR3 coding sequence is TGCGCCAGCAGCTCCCGGGGGAGCTCCTACGAGCAGTACTTC.

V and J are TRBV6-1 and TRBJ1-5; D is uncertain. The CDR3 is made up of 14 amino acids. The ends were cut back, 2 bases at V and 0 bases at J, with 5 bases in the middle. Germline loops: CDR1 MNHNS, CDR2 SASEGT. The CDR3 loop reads CASSERSSNQPQHF. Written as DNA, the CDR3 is TGTGCCAGCAGTGAAAGGTCTAGCAATCAGCCCCAGCATTTT.

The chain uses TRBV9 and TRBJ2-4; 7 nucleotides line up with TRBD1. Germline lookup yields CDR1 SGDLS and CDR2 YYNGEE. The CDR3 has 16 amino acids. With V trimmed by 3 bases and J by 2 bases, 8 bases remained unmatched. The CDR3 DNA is TGTGCCAGCAGCGCATGGGACAGCGGCTCCAAAAACATTCAGTACTTC. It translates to CASSAWDSGSKNIQYF.

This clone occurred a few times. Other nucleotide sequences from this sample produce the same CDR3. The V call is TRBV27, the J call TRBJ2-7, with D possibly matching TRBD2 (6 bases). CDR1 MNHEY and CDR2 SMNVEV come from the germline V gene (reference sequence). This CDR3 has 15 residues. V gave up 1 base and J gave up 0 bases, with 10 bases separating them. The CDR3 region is CASSLLGGSSYEQYF. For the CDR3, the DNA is TGTGCCAGCAGTTTATTGGGGGGTAGCTCCTACGAGCAGTACTTC.

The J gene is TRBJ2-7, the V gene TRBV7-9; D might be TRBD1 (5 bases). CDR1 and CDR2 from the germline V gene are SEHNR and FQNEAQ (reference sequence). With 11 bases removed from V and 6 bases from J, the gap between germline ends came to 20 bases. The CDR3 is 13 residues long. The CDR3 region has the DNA TGTGCCTTTCCCTCCGCTATGGGGCTCGAGCAGTACTTC. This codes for CAFPSAMGLEQYF. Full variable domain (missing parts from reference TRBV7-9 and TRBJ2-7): DTGVSQNPRHKITKRGQNVTFRCDPISEHNRLYWYRQTLGQGPEFLTYFQNEAQLEKSRLLSDRFSAERPKGSFSTLEIQRTEQGDSAMYLCAFPSAMGLEQYFGPGTRLTVT.

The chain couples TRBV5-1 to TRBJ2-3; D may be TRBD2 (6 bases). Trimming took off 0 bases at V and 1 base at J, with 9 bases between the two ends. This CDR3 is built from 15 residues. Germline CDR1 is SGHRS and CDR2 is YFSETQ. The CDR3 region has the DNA TGCGCCAGCAGCTTGGAGGAGGGGCGCACAGATACGCAGTATTTT. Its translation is CASSLEEGRTDTQYF.

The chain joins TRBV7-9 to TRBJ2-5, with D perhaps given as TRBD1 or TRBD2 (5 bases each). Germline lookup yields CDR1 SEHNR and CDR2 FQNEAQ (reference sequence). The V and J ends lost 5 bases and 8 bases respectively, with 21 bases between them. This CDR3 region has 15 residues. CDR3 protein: CASSTAPGSPNTQYF. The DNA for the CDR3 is TGTGCCAGCAGCACCGCCCCAGGGAGCCCAAATACCCAGTACTTC.